The 31 T cell receptor beta chains in this list originate from one sample, sequenced in a study of T cell changes during pregnancy in multiple sclerosis. Profiling relied on immunoSEQ multiplex PCR, and the TCRdb table lists in-frame clones only, not all of them. In the table there are some 16,000 clones, around 83% of which are singletons. The specimen comprised CD8+ T cells from peripheral blood mononuclear cells, sampled after pregnancy. The receptors shown here come from a female donor in good health, enrolled as a control in a pregnancy study.

This sequence joins TRBV28 and TRBJ2-2, with 12 bases fitting TRBD2. Germline lookup yields CDR1 MDHEN and CDR2 SYDVKM. The CDR3 runs to 17 residues. The trim removed 5 bases at V and 6 bases at J, leaving 10 bases unmatched. In DNA, the CDR3 is TGTGCCAGCAGTGTATTGTTGACTAGCGGGAGCCCCGGGGAGCTGTTTTTT. Its translation is CASSVLLTSGSPGELFF.

CDR3 coding DNA: TGTGCCAGCAGTTCGGACAGGGGGCGAGGAGGCTACACCTTC. It codes for CASSSDRGRGGYTF. The rearrangement joins TRBV6-5 to TRBJ1-2; TRBD1 agrees at 11 bases. This CDR3 is 14 amino acids long. Germline trimming cut 4 bases from V and 8 bases from J; bases unmatched to any gene: 6. The germline V gene has CDR1 MNHEY and CDR2 SVGAGI.

The chain couples TRBV19 to TRBJ2-3; 10 bases fit TRBD2. Germline loops: CDR1 LNHDA, CDR2 SQIVND (reference sequence). The CDR3 consists of 16 residues. The V segment lost 7 bases and the J segment 4 bases; nucleotides outside the gene matches: 11. The CDR3: CASTRLFSGGADTQYF. Written as DNA, the CDR3 is TGTGCCAGTACCCGTTTATTCAGCGGGGGGGCAGATACGCAGTATTTT.

The chain joins TRBV6-1 to TRBJ1-5, with TRBD1 identical over 8 bases. V trimming: 2 bases; J trimming: 4 bases; junction bases outside the gene matches: 7. Germline values: CDR1 MNHNS, CDR2 SASEGT. This CDR3 is 16 amino acids long. In DNA, the CDR3 is TGTGCCAGCAGTGAAAGTTCGACAGGGGTGAATCAGCCCCAGCATTTT. Translation: CASSESSTGVNQPQHF.

V and J are TRBV27 and TRBJ1-1; weak D call: TRBD1 (5 bases). Between the trimmed V and J ends, which lost 6 bases and 5 bases, there was a span of 10 bases. Germline V gene sequence: CDR1 MNHEY, CDR2 SMNVEV (reference sequence). This CDR3 region has 12 residues. For the CDR3, the DNA is TGTGCCAGCAGGGGGCTTAGGACTGAAGCTTTCTTT. Encoded protein: CASRGLRTEAFF.

The chain uses TRBV6-4 and TRBJ2-3; 7 nucleotides line up with TRBD2. Germline assignment: CDR1 MRHNA and CDR2 SNTAGT. Trimming cost V 3 bases and J 1 base; bases outside gene matches: 7. This CDR3 is built from 16 residues. The CDR3 coding sequence is TGTGCCAGCAGTGAAAACGAGGCGGGGGGCACAGATACGCAGTATTTT. Protein sequence: CASSENEAGGTDTQYF.

V is TRBV27 and J is TRBJ2-7; 9 bases fit TRBD1. The CDR3 length is 14 residues. V was pared by 6 bases and J by 0 bases, with 3 bases of the junction left unmatched. CDR1 and CDR2 (germline): MNHEY, SMNVEV (reference sequence). The chain's CDR3 is CASSPTGGSYEQYF. Written as DNA, the CDR3 is TGTGCCAGCAGCCCGACAGGGGGCTCCTACGAGCAGTACTTC.

The V call is TRBV6-4, the J call TRBJ2-1, with 7 bases fitting TRBD2. The V and J ends lost 0 bases and 4 bases, in that order; junction bases with no gene match: 0. Germline assignment: CDR1 MRHNA and CDR2 SNTAGT. The length of the CDR3 is 14 residues. CDR3: CASSDSGGYNEQFF. The CDR3 DNA sequence: TGTGCCAGCAGTGACTCGGGGGGGTACAATGAGCAGTTCTTC.

The rearrangement joins TRBV6-4 to TRBJ2-3, with TRBD2 identical over 11 bases. Per germline, CDR1 MRHNA and CDR2 SNTAGT. This CDR3 comprises 18 residues. Trimming took 4 bases from V and 3 from J; bases not matched to a gene: 12. The CDR3, as DNA: TGTGCCAGCAGTGTTGGTATAGCGGGGGGGCCGGCAACAGATACGCAGTATTTT. Its protein product is CASSVGIAGGPATDTQYF.

This clone was observed a single time. This rearrangement joins TRBV7-3 to TRBJ2-1; a weak D match, TRBD2 (6 bases). CDR3 length equals 15 residues. Germline V gene lookup returns CDR1 SGHTA and CDR2 FQGTGA. V lost 10 bases and J lost 0, with 16 bases in between. In nucleotides, the CDR3 is TGTGCCACCCCTTGGGACTTGAGCTCCTACAATGAGCAGTTCTTC. Amino acids: CATPWDLSSYNEQFF.

The chain recombines TRBV10-3 with TRBJ1-1, with D possibly TRBD1 on 5 matching bases. Germline values: CDR1 ENHRY, CDR2 SYGVKD. V lost 4 bases, J lost 2 bases, and 11 bases lay in between. The CDR3 is 14 amino acids. CDR3 loop: CAISAGHTNTEAFF. For the CDR3, the DNA is TGTGCCATCAGTGCCGGACACACCAACACTGAAGCTTTCTTT.

The gene calls are TRBV9 and TRBJ2-2; 10 positions agree with TRBD1. Germline V gives CDR1 SGDLS, CDR2 YYNGEE. CDR3 length: 15 residues. The V gene end was trimmed by 4 bases and the J gene end by 5 bases; junction bases not matched to a gene: 5. The CDR3, as DNA: TGTGCCAGCAGCTTGACAGGGGGCGCGACCGGGGAGCTGTTTTTT. Protein: CASSLTGGATGELFF.

The rearrangement uses TRBV2 and TRBJ2-1; TRBD2 matches at 12 bases. The length of the CDR3 is 15 residues. Germline V CDR1 and CDR2: SNHLY, FYNNEI. After removal of 4 bases from V and 5 bases from J, the junction contained 3 bases not matched to a gene. The CDR3 sequence: CASSGTSGTHNEQFF. Here the CDR3 DNA reads TGTGCCAGCAGTGGGACTAGCGGGACCCACAATGAGCAGTTCTTC.

The V gene is TRBV5-6, the J gene TRBJ2-7; D might be TRBD2 (6 bases). Trimming left V 0 bases short and J 3 bases short, with 10 bases between. Germline lookup yields CDR1 SGHDT and CDR2 YYEEEE. This CDR3 region has 14 residues. The CDR3 DNA is TGTGCCAGCAGCTTGGGGGACTTATTCTACGAGCAGTACTTC. This gives the protein CASSLGDLFYEQYF.

The chain uses TRBV7-9 and TRBJ2-7; possible D gene TRBD1, 6 bases. V gave up 1 base and J gave up 5 bases, with 12 bases separating them. Germline assignment: CDR1 SEHNR and CDR2 FQNEAQ (reference sequence). This CDR3 contains 14 residues. The CDR3 DNA sequence: TGTGCCAGCAGCTTAGGCAGGGGCATAAACGAGCAGTACTTC. Translation: CASSLGRGINEQYF.

The chain links TRBV28 to TRBJ2-7; tentative D call: TRBD2 (5 bases). The CDR3 has 13 residues. From germline, CDR1 is MDHEN and CDR2 SYDVKM. Trimming shortened V by 6 bases and J by 0 bases, and 9 bases separated the two germline ends. The CDR3 sequence: CASRSGVSYEQYF. The CDR3 nucleotides read TGTGCCAGCAGGTCCGGGGTCTCCTACGAGCAGTACTTC.

V and J are TRBV4-1 and TRBJ2-5, with D possibly being TRBD2 (5 bases). This CDR3 spans 15 amino acids. From germline, CDR1 is MGHRA and CDR2 YSYEKL. V lost 0 bases, J lost 2 bases, and 10 bases lay in between. The chain's CDR3 is CASSQELRVQETQYF. The CDR3, as DNA: TGCGCCAGCAGCCAAGAGTTGAGGGTGCAAGAGACCCAGTACTTC.

The V and J genes are TRBV27 and TRBJ2-3, with D tentatively TRBD1 (5 bases). CDR3 size: 17 residues. Trimming pared 0 bases from V and 2 bases from J, leaving 15 bases between. CDR1 and CDR2 from the germline V gene are MNHEY and SMNVEV (reference sequence). The CDR3 region has the DNA TGTGCCAGCAGTTTATCCGGCACAGGAACATTCACAGATACGCAGTATTTT. Translating it yields CASSLSGTGTFTDTQYF.

The CDR3 bases are TGTGCCACCCGAAAAGGACTAGCGGGAGGGCAAGAAGCTGAGCAGTACTTC. Residues: CATRKGLAGGQEAEQYF. This chain uses TRBV10-3 with TRBJ2-7, with 15 bases that match TRBD2. The trim removed 10 bases at V and 7 bases at J, leaving 17 bases unmatched. This CDR3 contains 17 residues. Per germline, CDR1 ENHRY and CDR2 SYGVKD.

The chain employs TRBV11-1 and TRBJ2-3; 8 positions agree with TRBD1. The V gene end was trimmed by 3 bases and the J gene end by 3 bases; junction bases not matched to a gene: 5. The CDR3 is 15 residues long. Germline CDR1 SGHAT, CDR2 FQDESV (reference sequence). The CDR3 protein is CASSLDREDTDTQYF. CDR3 DNA sequence: TGTGCCAGCAGCTTGGACAGGGAGGATACAGATACGCAGTATTTT.

The rearrangement uses TRBV19 and TRBJ1-4; TRBD1 matches 9 bases. J gave up 8 bases and V 8 bases, and 6 bases lay outside the gene matches. This CDR3 has 13 residues. Germline CDR1 reads LNHDA; CDR2 reads SQIVND (reference sequence). The CDR3 DNA reads TGTGCCAGTGACCGACAGGGGGAAGAAAAACTGTTTTTT. It encodes CASDRQGEEKLFF.

The chain recombines TRBV9 with TRBJ2-2; a possible D gene is TRBD2 (6 bases). The germline CDR1 and CDR2 sequences are SGDLS and YYNGEE. The V end was cut by 0 bases, the J end by 7 bases, with 13 bases between. The CDR3 length is 15 residues. CDR3: CASSVEAGRGGELFF. The CDR3 DNA sequence: TGTGCCAGCAGCGTAGAAGCAGGGCGGGGCGGGGAGCTGTTTTTT.

This clone appeared a few times. V and J are TRBV10-1 and TRBJ1-5; 7 bases map to TRBD1. Germline trimming cut 5 bases from V and 0 bases from J; bases unmatched to any gene: 10. The germline V gene encodes CDR1 WNHNN and CDR2 SYGVQD (reference sequence). The CDR3 has 17 residues. Written as DNA, the CDR3 is TGCGCCAGCAGTCAAACAAGGGACAGCTATAGCAATCAGCCCCAGCATTTT. Residues: CASSQTRDSYSNQPQHF.

This chain joins TRBV7-9 and TRBJ2-7; tentatively, D is TRBD1 (6 bases). Trimming stripped 6 bases from V and 5 bases from J, with 14 bases between. CDR1 SEHNR and CDR2 FQNEAQ come from the germline V gene (reference sequence). The CDR3 is 13 residues long. The CDR3 DNA reads as TGTGCCAGCAGTCCACAGGGTTTGGACGAGCAGTACTTC. It is translated as CASSPQGLDEQYF. The full variable domain, completed using reference TRBV7-9 and TRBJ2-7, is DTGVSQNPRHKITKRGQNVTFRCDPISEHNRLYWYRQTLGQGPEFLTYFQNEAQLEKSRLLSDRFSAERPKGSFSTLEIQRTEQGDSAMYLCASSPQGLDEQYFGPGTRLTVT.

The V gene is TRBV5-5, the J gene TRBJ1-5; possibly TRBD1 for D (6 bases). The CDR3 is 14 residues long. Deletions cut 0 bases from V and 5 bases from J, with 9 bases between. The germline CDR1 and CDR2 sequences are SGHKS and YYEKEE (reference sequence). The CDR3 bases are TGTGCCAGCAGCTTGGAGACAGGACATCAGCCCCAGCATTTT. Amino acids: CASSLETGHQPQHF.

This chain links TRBV6-6 with TRBJ2-3, with 7 bases lining up with TRBD2. Germline lookup yields CDR1 MNHNY and CDR2 SVGAGI (reference sequence). The junction had 13 bases not matched to a gene; V was cut back by 4 bases and J by 6 bases. This CDR3 spans 16 amino acids. CDR3 amino acids: CASSFRTSQGMDTQYF. The CDR3 coding sequence is TGTGCCAGCAGTTTTCGGACTAGTCAGGGAATGGATACGCAGTATTTT.

This clone has just one count. V usage is TRBV2 and J usage is TRBJ1-5; possible D gene TRBD1, 5 bases. V was cut by 7 bases and J by 5 bases, with 12 bases left in between. This CDR3 is built from 13 residues. Germline V gives CDR1 SNHLY, CDR2 FYNNEI. The CDR3 DNA sequence: TGTGCCAGCACCGGAATCAGGGATCAGCCCCAGCATTTT. Translation gives CASTGIRDQPQHF.

This sequence joins TRBV6-4 and TRBJ1-1; tentative D call: TRBD1 (6 bases). V dropped 3 bases and J dropped 1 base, with 6 bases sitting between them. CDR1 is MRHNA, CDR2 SNTAGT, per germline. CDR3 size: 13 residues. Here the CDR3 reads CASSEQGNTEAFF. The CDR3 nucleotides are TGTGCCAGCAGTGAACAGGGGAACACTGAAGCTTTCTTT.

J is TRBJ1-3 and V is TRBV9, with 9 bases that match TRBD1. Trimming took 4 bases from V and 7 from J; bases not matched to a gene: 3. Germline assignment: CDR1 SGDLS and CDR2 YYNGEE. The CDR3 loop spans 13 amino acids. Here the CDR3 reads CASSFGTGNTIYF. CDR3 coding DNA: TGTGCCAGCAGCTTCGGGACAGGGAACACCATATATTTT. Using reference TRBV9 and TRBJ1-3 for the parts outside the CDR3, the full variable domain is DSGVTQTPKHLITATGQRVTLRCSPRSGDLSVYWYQQSLDQGLQFLIQYYNGEERAKGNILERFSAQQFPDLHSELNLSSLELGDSALYFCASSFGTGNTIYFGEGSWLTVV.

The chain is built from TRBV15 and TRBJ2-2, with TRBD2 as a possible D gene (5 bases). The germline V gene has CDR1 LNHNV and CDR2 YYDKDF (reference sequence). The CDR3 is 16 residues long. Trimming removed 1 base at V and 4 bases at J, with 13 bases between. The CDR3 DNA sequence: TGTGCCACCAGCAGAGCACGGGGAAGGAGCACCGGGGAGCTGTTTTTT. It is translated as CATSRARGRSTGELFF.

This clone was seen once. This chain connects TRBV7-8 to TRBJ2-1; TRBD2 agrees at 11 bases. The J segment lost 3 bases and the V segment lost 3 bases, leaving 4 bases of the junction unmatched. The CDR3 length is 16 residues. The V gene's germline CDR1 is SGHVS and CDR2 FQNEAQ. The CDR3 coding sequence is TGTGCCAGCAGCTTTAGCGGGAGGGCTTTCTACAATGAGCAGTTCTTC. The encoded protein is CASSFSGRAFYNEQFF.